The text below deals with one TCR beta chain. The target antigen is unknown. This entry is derived from a study of T-cell memory formation after mild COVID-19. Study findings and constraints: Mainly in CM and EM were contracting CD4+ clones; CD8+ were in EMRA.

MiXCR, applied by TCRdb to the 5' RACE reads, yields one record per CDR3 protein. The profile shows roughly 250,000 distinct CDR3 sequences, 16% of them singletons. Germline V CDR1 and CDR2: SGHRS, YFSETQ. This CDR3 region has 16 residues. The V and J ends lost 4 bases and 5 bases respectively, with 21 bases between them. The sample taken for sequencing was PBMCs or a T cell subset sorted from them (not recorded which). This rearrangement joins TRBV5-1 to TRBJ2-5; D gene uncertain. This sequence originates from a man in his late teens or twenties who had mild COVID-19 (a few samples of this study predate the infection). Cell type and time point are not known. In DNA form, the CDR3 reads TGCGCCAGCAGCAAGGGAAAGACATCGGCGGTGGAGACCCAGTACTTC. It is translated as CASSKGKTSAVETQYF.